The 25 T cell receptor beta chains below all came from one sample that was sequenced in a study of T cell responses to AZD1222 COVID-19 vaccine. Some clones are missing from TCRdb's copy, which holds only in-frame ones; the method was immunoSEQ multiplex PCR. The top ten hold more than 6.5% of the sample, which has just over 150,000 clones, roughly nine tenths seen once. The starting material was peripheral blood, obtained after recovery from COVID-19. The receptors derive from an adult who had recovered from COVID-19.

This chain joins TRBV11-1 and TRBJ2-7; 7 bases are shared with TRBD1. The CDR3 extends over 16 amino acids. Unmatched junction bases numbered 10, after V lost 5 bases and J lost 0 bases. Germline lookup yields CDR1 SGHAT and CDR2 FQDESV (reference sequence). The CDR3 region is CASSTRAGGSSYEQYF. The CDR3 nucleotides read TGTGCCAGCAGCACCCGGGCAGGGGGAAGCTCCTACGAGCAGTACTTC.

There are a few counts of this clone. The chain couples TRBV28 to TRBJ1-6; no reliable D call. This CDR3 region has 15 residues. Trimming shortened V by 4 bases and J by 8 bases, and 15 bases separated the two germline ends. CDR1 and CDR2 from the germline V gene are MDHEN and SYDVKM. CDR3 bases: TGTGCCAGCAGTTCAACCTTCGCTTCATATTCACCCCTCCACTTT. It encodes CASSSTFASYSPLHF.

This rearrangement joins TRBV7-6 to TRBJ2-2; D is undetermined. V lost 3 bases and J 0 bases, leaving 11 bases between the germline ends. The CDR3 totals 16 residues. The germline gives CDR1 SGHVS, CDR2 FNYEAQ. The CDR3 DNA reads as TGTGCCAGCAGCTTGCAGTTACTCCCGAACACCGGGGAGCTGTTTTTT. This translates into CASSLQLLPNTGELFF.

Only a few counts were recorded for this clone. The chain combines TRBV28 with TRBJ2-7; D remains unclear. V lost 6 bases and J lost 7, with 7 bases in between. The CDR3 has 10 residues. Germline CDR1 MDHEN, CDR2 SYDVKM. CDR3 in DNA: TGTGCCAGCAGCCGAAGGGAGCAGTACTTC. This codes for CASSRREQYF.

The chain links TRBV14 to TRBJ2-2; D is unclear. Germline-derived CDR1 and CDR2 are SGHDN and FVKESK. V was cut by 1 base and J by 2 bases, with 8 bases left in between. The CDR3 is 15 residues long. In DNA form, the CDR3 reads TGTGCCAGCAGCCAAGTGTGGGGAAACACCGGGGAGCTGTTTTTT. Translation gives CASSQVWGNTGELFF. The variable domain in full, completed from reference TRBV14 and TRBJ2-2, reads EAGVTQFPSHSVIEKGQTVTLRCDPISGHDNLYWYRRVMGKEIKFLLHFVKESKQDESGMPNNRFLAERTGGTYSTLKVQPAELEDSGVYFCASSQVWGNTGELFFGEGSRLTVL.

The rearrangement joins TRBV4-2 to TRBJ1-5; D gene ambiguous. CDR1 is LGHNA, CDR2 YNFKEQ, per germline. V shed 1 base and J shed 5 bases, with 12 bases lying between them. This CDR3 is 15 amino acids long. The CDR3, as DNA: TGTGCCAGCAGCCAAGTGGTAGGGTGGGATCAGCCCCAGCATTTT. This codes for CASSQVVGWDQPQHF.

The V and J genes are TRBV5-1 and TRBJ2-2; unclear D gene. The CDR3 totals 12 residues. Trimming cost V 4 bases and J 1 base, with 2 bases left between them. CDR1 is SGHRS, CDR2 YFSETQ, per germline. CDR3 nucleotide sequence: TGCGCCAGCAGCCAGAACACCGGGGAGCTGTTTTTT. As protein: CASSQNTGELFF.

V gene TRBV7-2 combines with J gene TRBJ1-2, with D hard to call. The CDR3 sequence is 11 residues long. Germline-derived CDR1 and CDR2 are SGHTA and FQGNSA. The V end was cut by 5 bases, the J end by 9 bases, with 10 bases between. CDR3 sequence (DNA): TGTGCCAGCAGCGTAGGTGGAAGCTACACCTTC. Translating gives CASSVGGSYTF.

V is TRBV6-1 and J is TRBJ1-6; D is undetermined. The CDR3 loop spans 13 amino acids. Trimming stripped 3 bases from V and 9 bases from J, with 9 bases between. Germline V gene sequence: CDR1 MNHNS, CDR2 SASEGT. CDR3 amino acids: CASSEGSPSPLHF. The CDR3 nucleotides read TGTGCCAGCAGTGAGGGCAGCCCTTCACCCCTCCACTTT.

The gene calls are TRBV5-1 and TRBJ2-6; 8 bases are shared with TRBD1. V was pared by 4 bases and J by 0 bases, with 9 bases of the junction left unmatched. The CDR3 is made up of 18 amino acids. Germline CDR1 and CDR2: SGHRS and YFSETQ. CDR3: CASSLFGTGDSGANVLTF. The CDR3 DNA is TGCGCCAGCAGCCTATTCGGGACAGGCGACTCTGGGGCCAACGTCCTGACTTTC.

This clone was detected once. V is TRBV9 and J is TRBJ2-2; no reliable D call. Germline loops: CDR1 SGDLS, CDR2 YYNGEE. Trimming took 4 bases from V and 1 from J, leaving 5 bases between them. This CDR3 has 13 residues. CDR3 loop: CASSPQNTGELFF. Here the CDR3 DNA reads TGTGCCAGCAGCCCACAGAACACCGGGGAGCTGTTTTTT.

The gene calls are TRBV13 and TRBJ2-3, with TRBD2 identical over 8 bases. The CDR3 has 15 residues. Germline lookup yields CDR1 PRHDT and CDR2 FYEKMQ (reference sequence). Germline trimming cut 5 bases from V and 0 bases from J; bases unmatched to any gene: 4. The CDR3 DNA is TGTGCCAGCAGCCCGAGACTAGCGAGCACAGATACGCAGTATTTT. It is translated as CASSPRLASTDTQYF.

The V call is TRBV4-3, the J call TRBJ1-1; possibly TRBD1 for D (5 bases). The CDR3 extends over 14 amino acids. In germline, CDR1 is LGHNA, CDR2 YSLEER. V was trimmed by 0 bases and J by 6 bases, leaving 11 bases between them. CDR3 sequence (DNA): TGCGCCAGCAGCCAAGACAGGGTGGGTGCTGAAGCTTTCTTT. This gives the protein CASSQDRVGAEAFF.

This chain links TRBV5-4 with TRBJ1-2, with 10 nucleotides matching TRBD1. CDR3 length: 14 residues. V was clipped by 4 bases and J by 8 bases; unmatched bases: 8. Germline CDR1 reads SGHNT; CDR2 reads YYREEE (reference sequence). CDR3 sequence: CASSGMTGGVGYTF. The CDR3 DNA is TGTGCCAGCAGCGGAATGACAGGGGGCGTAGGCTACACCTTC.

This sequence joins TRBV10-3 and TRBJ2-3; no reliable D call. The CDR3 is 14 amino acids. V was cut by 2 bases and J by 0 bases, with 6 bases left in between. Germline-derived CDR1 and CDR2 are ENHRY and SYGVKD. The CDR3 DNA reads as TGTGCCATCAGTGAGACAGCTAGCACAGATACGCAGTATTTT. Protein product: CAISETASTDTQYF.

This chain connects TRBV2 to TRBJ2-5; D is possibly TRBD2 (7 bases). The CDR3 consists of 15 residues. The germline gives CDR1 SNHLY, CDR2 FYNNEI. Between the trimmed V and J ends, which lost 6 bases and 7 bases, there was a span of 21 bases. Here the CDR3 reads CASREGDYHGGTQYF. The CDR3 nucleotides read TGTGCCAGCAGGGAGGGGGACTATCACGGAGGGACCCAGTACTTC.

The V gene is TRBV28, the J gene TRBJ1-6, with no clear D. Trimming shortened V by 1 base and J by 5 bases, and 6 bases separated the two germline ends. This CDR3 is built from 14 residues. Germline values: CDR1 MDHEN, CDR2 SYDVKM. The CDR3 DNA sequence: TGTGCCAGCAGTTTATACCTGAATAATTCACCCCTCCACTTT. Translating gives CASSLYLNNSPLHF.

V usage is TRBV7-2 and J usage is TRBJ1-2; D is uncertain. The V gene's germline CDR1 is SGHTA and CDR2 FQGNSA. The V end lost 2 bases, the J end lost 0 bases, and 10 bases lay between the germline ends. The CDR3 is 15 amino acids. CDR3 residues: CASSLRFGTNYGYTF. CDR3 nucleotides: TGTGCCAGCAGCTTAAGATTCGGAACTAACTATGGCTACACCTTC.

The chain has TRBV27 and TRBJ1-2, with 9 bases lining up with TRBD1. The CDR3 sequence is 13 residues long. Germline V gives CDR1 MNHEY, CDR2 SMNVEV (reference sequence). Trimming took 1 base from V and 7 from J; bases not matched to a gene: 1. CDR3 in DNA: TGTGCCAGCAGTTTATGGACAGGGGCTGGCTACACCTTC. This gives the protein CASSLWTGAGYTF.

The gene calls are TRBV18 and TRBJ2-5; the match to TRBD2 covers 8 bases. Trimming removed 1 base from V and 5 bases from J; junction bases left unmatched: 6. The V gene's germline CDR1 is KGHSH and CDR2 LQKENI. The CDR3 length is 15 residues. CDR3 DNA: TGTGCCAGCTCACCACGAACGGCTAGCGGGGAGACCCAGTACTTC. This encodes CASSPRTASGETQYF.

The chain has TRBV7-3 and TRBJ2-1; 14 bases map to TRBD2. Germline lookup yields CDR1 SGHTA and CDR2 FQGTGA. This CDR3 comprises 14 residues. J was trimmed by 10 bases and V by 5 bases; bases with no gene match: 4. DNA for the CDR3: TGTGCCAGCAGCACGGGACTAGCGGGAGACGAGCAGTTCTTC. Protein sequence: CASSTGLAGDEQFF.

V and J are TRBV18 and TRBJ2-7, with D tentatively TRBD1 (7 bases). The CDR3 is made up of 13 amino acids. V lost 2 bases, J lost 6 bases, and 11 bases lay in between. The V gene's germline CDR1 is KGHSH and CDR2 LQKENI. The CDR3 DNA sequence: TGTGCCAGCTCACCAGGGACAGCGGGCGAGCAGTACTTC. It yields the protein CASSPGTAGEQYF.

This rearrangement joins TRBV7-9 to TRBJ2-1, with TRBD2 identical over 11 bases. From germline, CDR1 is SEHNR and CDR2 FQNEAQ (reference sequence). The CDR3 length is 15 residues. Losses at the gene ends were 3 bases for V and 4 bases for J; bases not matched to a gene: 2. CDR3 coding DNA: TGTGCCAGCAGCTTTAGCGGGGGGGCTTACAATGAGCAGTTCTTC. Translation gives CASSFSGGAYNEQFF.

This chain connects TRBV25-1 to TRBJ1-6; 7 positions match TRBD1. J was trimmed by 9 bases and V by 9 bases; bases with no gene match: 8. Germline CDR1 and CDR2: MGHDK and SYGVNS. This CDR3 is 13 amino acids long. The CDR3 loop reads CASQGGGGSPLHF. In DNA form, the CDR3 reads TGTGCCAGTCAGGGGGGCGGAGGTTCACCCCTCCACTTT.

The chain has TRBV3-1 (or the pseudogene TRBV3-2) and TRBJ2-5; D is possibly TRBD2 (6 bases). Per the germline V gene, CDR1 is LGHDT and CDR2 is YNNKEL (reference sequence). This CDR3 region has 15 residues. Trimming pared 1 base from V and 4 bases from J, leaving 13 bases between. The CDR3 bases are TGTGCCAGCAGCCAAGGAGGCGGGGTGGGAGAGACCCAGTACTTC. This translates into CASSQGGGVGETQYF.